This T cell receptor (beta chain) is from a study of shared clonotypes between healthy human individuals. At a deep level, the assay was run. Original processing notes: Filtering differed for immunoSEQ, which gave only junction sequences without quality scores. The method was immunoSEQ multiplex PCR; TCRdb's version includes in-frame clones alone and lacks a portion of them. V and J calls and clone size are copied from that table; D and trimming were computed from the DNA. The table shows approximately 2.4 million clones, with under 97% occurring only once. The specimen sequenced was naive CD4+ T cells sorted from blood. Subset meaning: CD45RA+ positively selected. This TCR was recovered from a man in his late teens or twenties in good health.

CDR3 nucleotide sequence: TGTGCCAGCTCACCACCCCTAGAAACCTTCCCTAGGTACTTC. Translation gives CASSPPLETFPRYF. The genes are TRBV18 and TRBJ2-7; unclear D gene. V was cut by 0 bases and J by 12 bases, with 18 bases left in between. The CDR3 has 14 amino acids. Germline V CDR1 and CDR2: KGHSH, LQKENI.